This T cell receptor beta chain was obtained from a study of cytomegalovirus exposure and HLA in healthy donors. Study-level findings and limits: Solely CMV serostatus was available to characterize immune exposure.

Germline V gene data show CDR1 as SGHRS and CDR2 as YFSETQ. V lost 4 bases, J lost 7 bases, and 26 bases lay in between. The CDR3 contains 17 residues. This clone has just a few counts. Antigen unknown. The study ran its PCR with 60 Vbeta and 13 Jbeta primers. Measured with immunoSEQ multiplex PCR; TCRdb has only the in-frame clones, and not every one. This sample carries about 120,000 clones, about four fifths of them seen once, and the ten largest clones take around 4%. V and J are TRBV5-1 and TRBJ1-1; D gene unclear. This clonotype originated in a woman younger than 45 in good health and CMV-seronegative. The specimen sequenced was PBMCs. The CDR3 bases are TGCGCCAGCAGCCCCACGTCGCCCCGGGAGGCTGCCCTTGAAGCTTTCTTT. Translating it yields CASSPTSPREAALEAFF.